The 26 T cell receptor beta chains below come from one sample, sequenced in a study of identical twins (TCRdb year 2016). The library came from 5' RACE. The data were produced on an Illumina HiSeq 2000. TCRdb cleaned the public reads at Q25 with fastp, built clones with MiXCR and kept in-frame beta chains. Each entry is one CDR3 protein sequence, shown with its most common DNA and genes. This sample gives around 530,000 distinct CDR3 sequences in total; about 15% of them show up just once. Nearly 0.45% of the sample is in the top ten clones. Separately, the same data were catalogued under a study of yellow fever vaccine responses in identical twins.

Sequenced: CD4+ T cells sorted from blood. Receptors originate from a woman in her late teens or twenties in good health.

The chain carries TRBV4-2 and TRBJ2-7; the D is unclear. Germline CDR1 LGHNA, CDR2 YNFKEQ. This CDR3 spans 13 amino acids. The V gene lost 1 base and the J gene lost 7 bases, with 11 bases spanning the gap. The CDR3 spells CASSQGSYGEQYF. Here the CDR3 DNA reads TGTGCCAGCAGCCAAGGGTCCTACGGGGAGCAGTACTTC.

This clonotype was observed a handful of times. The CDR3 DNA sequence: TGTGCCAGCAAGGACAGGGGCGAAGATCAGCCCCAGCATTTT. Its protein product is CASKDRGEDQPQHF. This sequence joins TRBV12-3 or TRBV12-4 and TRBJ1-5, with TRBD1 matching over 9 bases. V dropped 7 bases and J dropped 5; count of bases not matched to a gene: 6. This CDR3 region has 14 residues.

The V and J genes are TRBV5-1 and TRBJ2-7; D is possibly TRBD2 (5 bases). This CDR3 spans 14 amino acids. Trimming cost V 0 bases and J 5 bases, with 12 bases left between them. Germline loops: CDR1 SGHRS, CDR2 YFSETQ. The CDR3 region has the DNA TGCGCCAGCAGCTTGGGTAGACTACCCAACGAGCAGTACTTC. Its protein product is CASSLGRLPNEQYF.

The rearrangement uses TRBV29-1 and TRBJ2-7, with 10 bases aligning to TRBD1. Germline V lookup: CDR1 SQVTM, CDR2 ANQGSEA. This CDR3 has 14 amino acids. V lost 6 bases and J lost 2; bases outside the gene matches: 7. The DNA for the CDR3 is TGCAGCGTGACTGGGACAGGGGCAACCTACGAGCAGTACTTC. Translation: CSVTGTGATYEQYF.

The CDR3 nucleotides read TGTGCCAGCAGCGTCGGACTAGCGGGGGGATTTACGAACACCGGGGAGCTGTTTTTT. It specifies CASSVGLAGGFTNTGELFF. The chain recombines TRBV9 with TRBJ2-2; 14 positions match TRBD2. With 2 bases clipped from V and 0 bases from J, the junction kept 6 bases outside the gene matches. There are 19 residues in the CDR3. Germline V gene data show CDR1 as SGDLS and CDR2 as YYNGEE.

This chain connects TRBV28 to TRBJ1-4; TRBD1 might be the D (5 bases). The V end lost 1 base, the J end lost 8 bases, and 14 bases lay between the germline ends. CDR3 size: 15 residues. Germline lookup yields CDR1 MDHEN and CDR2 SYDVKM. The chain's CDR3 is CASSLYRGRGEKLFF. Written as DNA, the CDR3 is TGTGCCAGCAGTTTATATCGGGGACGTGGGGAAAAACTGTTTTTT.

The table lists this clonotype with a few counts. The chain employs TRBV20-1 and TRBJ1-1; D unclear. Trimming pared 3 bases from V and 1 base from J, leaving 15 bases between. The CDR3 sequence is 15 residues long. Germline V gene data show CDR1 as DFQATT and CDR2 as SNEGSKA (reference sequence). The CDR3 spells CSAREQRNRNTEAFF. The CDR3 DNA is TGCAGTGCTAGGGAGCAAAGGAATCGGAACACTGAAGCTTTCTTT.

This clonotype has a handful of counts. V gene TRBV5-1 combines with J gene TRBJ2-3, with D perhaps TRBD2 (5 bases). Between the trimmed V and J ends, which lost 0 bases and 0 bases, there was a span of 14 bases. The CDR3 is 17 amino acids. Looked up from germline, CDR1 is SGHRS and CDR2 is YFSETQ. The CDR3 coding sequence is TGCGCCAGCAGCTTGGGGCCAGCCGGGAAGAGCACAGATACGCAGTATTTT. Protein: CASSLGPAGKSTDTQYF.

This sequence joins TRBV12-3 or TRBV12-4 and TRBJ2-3; D gene uncertain. The CDR3 loop spans 12 amino acids. V lost 7 bases and J lost 7, with 12 bases in between. The CDR3 nucleotides read TGTGCCAGCAACCTGGTAGGGAATACGCAGTATTTT. Its translation: CASNLVGNTQYF.

The gene calls are TRBV9 and TRBJ2-3, with D unclear. Trimming cost V 4 bases and J 3 bases, with 15 bases left between them. The CDR3 extends over 15 amino acids. Germline CDR1 is SGDLS and CDR2 is YYNGEE. CDR3 nucleotide sequence: TGTGCCAGCAGCCTATGGCCCGGGCTTACAGATACGCAGTATTTT. Amino acids: CASSLWPGLTDTQYF.

This clonotype appeared a few times. The rearrangement links TRBV3-1 to TRBJ1-2; D is uncertain. CDR1 LGHDT and CDR2 YNNKEL come from the germline V gene (reference sequence). Trimming shortened V by 4 bases and J by 8 bases, and 17 bases separated the two germline ends. The CDR3 extends over 14 amino acids. The chain's CDR3 is CASSPYLGAHGYTF. In DNA, the CDR3 is TGTGCCAGCAGCCCCTACCTGGGAGCCCACGGCTACACCTTC.

In its sample, this clonotype was seen many times. CDR3 DNA sequence: TGCGCCAGCAGCTCGTCAGGGGGACGCAATCAGCCCCAGCATTTT. This encodes CASSSSGGRNQPQHF. The chain employs TRBV5-1 and TRBJ1-5, with TRBD1 matching over 7 bases. The CDR3 is 15 amino acids. V trimming: 3 bases; J trimming: 2 bases; junction bases outside the gene matches: 5. Germline CDR1 and CDR2: SGHRS and YFSETQ.

This chain links TRBV12-3 or TRBV12-4 with TRBJ2-1; 12 nucleotides line up with TRBD2. V lost 5 bases and J lost 8; bases outside the gene matches: 10. This CDR3 is built from 16 residues. The CDR3, as DNA: TGTGCCAGCAGTCCAACTAGCGGGAGGATCCTGGATGAGCAGTTCTTC. Encoded protein: CASSPTSGRILDEQFF.

This clonotype was counted between two and nine times. J is TRBJ1-3 and V is TRBV11-2; D remains ambiguous. The CDR3 contains 15 residues. V gave up 8 bases and J gave up 0 bases, with 14 bases separating them. The germline V gene encodes CDR1 SGHAT and CDR2 FQNNGV. For the CDR3, the DNA is TGTGCCAGCCAGAGGGTCCCAATCTCTGGAAACACCATATATTTT. It is translated as CASQRVPISGNTIYF.

This clonotype was counted many times. V and J are TRBV24-1 and TRBJ2-1; a weak D match, TRBD2 (6 bases). This CDR3 region has 16 residues. The germline V and J ends were trimmed by 1 base and 5 bases, with 14 bases remaining between them. Looked up from germline, CDR1 is KGHDR and CDR2 is SFDVKD. CDR3 sequence reads: CATSDLSGTGDNEQFF. DNA for the CDR3: TGTGCCACCAGTGATTTATCCGGGACTGGAGACAATGAGCAGTTCTTC.

This clonotype was recorded a few times. The chain uses TRBV28 and TRBJ1-1; no clear D gene. The germline V gene encodes CDR1 MDHEN and CDR2 SYDVKM. The CDR3 is made up of 15 amino acids. The V end was cut by 5 bases, the J end by 1 base, with 14 bases between. For the CDR3, the DNA is TGTGCCAGCAGTCCCCCGCTCCTCACGAACACTGAAGCTTTCTTT. It codes for CASSPPLLTNTEAFF.

This rearrangement joins TRBV27 to TRBJ2-2; 9 nucleotides agree with TRBD2. The CDR3 is made up of 15 amino acids. J was trimmed by 3 bases and V by 3 bases; bases with no gene match: 2. Germline CDR1 and CDR2: MNHEY and SMNVEV (reference sequence). Here the CDR3 DNA reads TGTGCCAGCAGTTTTGCGGGGGGGTACACCGGGGAGCTGTTTTTT. Its protein is CASSFAGGYTGELFF.

J is TRBJ2-1 and V is TRBV15; D is possibly TRBD2 (6 bases). V was clipped by 0 bases and J by 1 base, with 10 bases between them. The CDR3 extends over 16 amino acids. Germline CDR1 LNHNV, CDR2 YYDKDF (reference sequence). The CDR3 bases are TGTGCCACCAGCAGAGATGGAGGGGCGTCCTACAATGAGCAGTTCTTC. Amino acids: CATSRDGGASYNEQFF.

Only a few counts were recorded for this clonotype. The rearrangement uses TRBV12-3 or TRBV12-4 and TRBJ2-3; unclear D gene. V was pared by 7 bases and J by 0 bases, with 11 bases between. The CDR3 contains 14 residues. Written as DNA, the CDR3 is TGTGCCAGCAAACCTCGGCTAAGCACAGATACGCAGTATTTT. It specifies CASKPRLSTDTQYF.

This clonotype was counted between two and nine times. The chain has TRBV5-6 and TRBJ1-1; D remains unclear. CDR3 length: 15 amino acids. The V and J ends lost 1 base and 7 bases respectively, with 17 bases between them. The germline V gene has CDR1 SGHDT and CDR2 YYEEEE. The CDR3 DNA reads as TGTGCCAGCAGCTTGCGGGTGAGGGTGGGAGATGAAGCTTTCTTT. It specifies CASSLRVRVGDEAFF.

This clonotype has more than one count but fewer than ten. The chain links TRBV5-1 to TRBJ1-1, with D maybe TRBD1 (6 bases). The germline CDR1 and CDR2 sequences are SGHRS and YFSETQ. Trimming pared 4 bases from V and 7 bases from J, leaving 17 bases between. The CDR3 consists of 14 residues. The CDR3: CASSITTNRVEAFF. In nucleotides, the CDR3 is TGCGCCAGCAGCATTACCACCAACAGGGTTGAAGCTTTCTTT.

The chain employs TRBV15 and TRBJ2-2; D unclear. The V end was cut by 1 base, the J end by 0 bases, with 6 bases between. Germline-derived CDR1 and CDR2 are LNHNV and YYDKDF (reference sequence). The CDR3 contains 15 residues. CDR3 nucleotides: TGTGCCACCAGCAGAGGTTTATCGAACACCGGGGAGCTGTTTTTT. Translating gives CATSRGLSNTGELFF.

This clonotype showed up just a few times. The chain uses TRBV20-1 and TRBJ1-5; D remains ambiguous. Germline V gives CDR1 DFQATT, CDR2 SNEGSKA (reference sequence). The CDR3 sequence is 12 residues long. The ends were cut back, 1 base at V and 7 bases at J, with 8 bases in the middle. CDR3 DNA sequence: TGCAGTGCTAGAGCGAGTTTGCAGCCCCAGCATTTT. Amino acids: CSARASLQPQHF.

This clonotype came up a few times. V usage is TRBV20-1 and J usage is TRBJ1-4, with D tentatively TRBD1 (6 bases). The ends were cut back, 5 bases at V and 7 bases at J, with 14 bases in the middle. Germline V gene sequence: CDR1 DFQATT, CDR2 SNEGSKA (reference sequence). CDR3 size: 13 residues. This CDR3 reads CSALTGQGEKLFF. In DNA, the CDR3 is TGCAGTGCTTTGACAGGACAAGGTGAAAAACTGTTTTTT.

The chain links TRBV20-1 to TRBJ2-1; D is unclear. This CDR3 comprises 12 residues. Germline CDR1 reads DFQATT; CDR2 reads SNEGSKA (reference sequence). V lost 6 bases, J lost 9 bases, and 15 bases lay in between. In DNA, the CDR3 is TGCAGTGCCTCGGCCATCGGGTTTGAGCAGTTCTTC. This codes for CSASAIGFEQFF.

This clonotype was seen more than once but under ten times. The gene calls are TRBV28 and TRBJ2-1; D not certain. Trimming left V 4 bases short and J 2 bases short, with 24 bases between. The germline V gene has CDR1 MDHEN and CDR2 SYDVKM. The CDR3 length is 19 residues. Here the CDR3 DNA reads TGTGCCAGCAGTTCGCGCTTCTCTCGCGACTTAGGGCCCTACAATGAGCAGTTCTTC. It yields the protein CASSSRFSRDLGPYNEQFF. The full variable domain, completed using reference TRBV28 and TRBJ2-1, is DVKVTQSSRYLVKRTGEKVFLECVQDMDHENMFWYRQDPGLGLRLIYFSYDVKMKEKGDIPEGYSVSREKKERFSLILESASTNQTSMYLCASSSRFSRDLGPYNEQFFGPGTRLTVL.